This T cell receptor beta chain was documented in a study of blood T cell repertoires in COVID-19 (dated by TCRdb to the early 2020s). Concerning the study at large: Samples from collaborators originated in the United States, Italy and Spain and spanned both the acute and convalescent phases of COVID-19. Nearly every sample came with metadata listing a de-identified subject ID, COVID-19 status, age in years and sex. The repertoires were released in a freely available public database meant as a resource for research on the immune response to SARS-CoV-2. Where HLA class I and class II types were available, the types were taken from metadata supplied by the sample provider, not from assay-based typing. The dataset comprised deeply sampled blood TCRbeta repertoires from subjects exposed to, actively infected with, or recovered from COVID-19. The prospective study material was composed of cDNA or gDNA derived from T cells, B-cell-depleted T cells, or PBMCs. The samples were drawn from two sources: the first 160 participants of the ongoing ImmuneRACE study, and 1,000 to 1,500 subjects contributed by 6 global collaborators.

The immunoSEQ Assay, a bias-controlled multiplex PCR, was used to amplify TCRbeta CDR3 regions from genomic DNA. In the source study's methods: Within the assay, amplification of reference gene primers was used to estimate how many nucleated cells each sample contained. To quantify the absolute abundance of each unique TCRbeta CDR3 rearrangement, sequence reads were collapsed and filtered. Productive Simpson clonality was computed per sample as the square root of Simpson's diversity index over productive rearrangements. Here the immuneACCESS table is served through TCRdb, limited to in-frame sequences with V and J called. Missing clones are a known gap in these copies; in checked studies unresolved V genes cover under half, and the rest lacks a known reason. V and J calls plus clone size are reproduced from that table; the DNA served to infer D and trimming. This sample is represented by 180,000 or so clones; more than 85% of them were singletons. The ten largest clones capture 5.5% to 8.5% of the sample.

About this clone itself: Its antigen is currently not known. Within one base of it there is no much larger clone, and no base qualities were kept.

Each collaborating institution followed its own protocols to collect whole blood in K2EDTA tubes. Collaborator samples were shipped for TCRbeta analysis as frozen whole blood, isolated PBMCs, or DNA extracted from either sample type. Overall study results and their limits: The quantity of clinical and demographic metadata differed by source and by participant and was supplied without curation.

The CDR3 holds 14 amino acids from the cysteine to the phenylalanine. Kept here is only the CDR3 DNA, which spans 42 bases and is read in frame from base 1. Trimmed from V: 6 bases; trimmed from J: 2 bases; junction bases lacking a gene match: 4. CDR1 and CDR2, looked up from the germline V gene, are MNHEY and SVGAGI. The TCR comes from a woman over 75 in a cohort sampled during active or convalescent COVID-19. Sequenced input: peripheral blood. The chain couples TRBV6-5 to TRBJ2-3; 8 middle bases align to TRBD2. The nucleotides read TGTGCCAGCAGAGCGGGGGCGTTCACAGATACGCAGTATTTT. The encoded protein is CASRAGAFTDTQYF.